This is a list of T cell receptor beta chains from one sample in a study of blood T cell repertoires in COVID-19. Sequenced by immunoSEQ multiplex PCR; TCRdb stores in-frame clones only, minus some. This table holds just under 20,000 clones, over 90% found once. The sample comprised peripheral blood. The receptors were gathered from a woman between 45 and 60 years old with active COVID-19. Both conserved end residues are part of each CDR3. A D gene is named only where the DNA matches it firmly. Size is stated for part of the rows, as once, few or many counts, or as a class when the clone is expanded.

j_gene,v_gene,abundance,d_gene,CDR3nt,CDR3aa
TRBJ2-2,TRBV4-1,-,-,TGCGCCAGCAGCCAATTCCCAATGAGGCGGACCGGGGAGCTGTTTTTT,CASSQFPMRRTGELFF
TRBJ2-1,TRBV7-9,-,-,TGTGCCAGCAGCTTAGAACAGGGTAGCAATGAGCAGTTCTTC,CASSLEQGSNEQFF
TRBJ1-1,TRBV19,once,TRBD1,TGTGCCAGTAGTATAGACCCGGGACAGGGGAACACTGAAGCTTTCTTT,CASSIDPGQGNTEAFF
TRBJ1-2,TRBV6-6,-,TRBD1,TGTGCCAGCAGTCAGATCTGGACAGGGGGCGATTGGTACTATGGCTACACCTTC,CASSQIWTGGDWYYGYTF
TRBJ2-3,TRBV2,-,TRBD2,TGTGCCAGCAGTCAGACTAGCGGGAGGACCACAGATACGCAGTATTTT,CASSQTSGRTTDTQYF
TRBJ1-2,TRBV2,-,-,TGTGCCAGCAGTGAAGTAACAGCTAACTATGGCTACACCTTC,CASSEVTANYGYTF
TRBJ2-5,TRBV11-2,-,-,TGTGCCAGCAGCTTCTCAGCGTGGCAGGGGAAGGAGACCCAGTACTTC,CASSFSAWQGKETQYF
TRBJ2-7,TRBV10-1,-,-,TGCGCCAGCATCCCGCCCACAGGTCTCTTTATGTTCTACGAGCAGTACTTC,CASIPPTGLFMFYEQYF
TRBJ1-3,TRBV3-1/TRBV3-2,once,-,TGTGCCAGCAGCCAACCACAGGAGTTCTCTGGAAACACCATATATTTT,CASSQPQEFSGNTIYF
TRBJ2-5,TRBV29-1,-,-,TGCAGCACCTCATTAGGCCCGGGGGAGACCCAGTACTTC,CSTSLGPGETQYF
TRBJ2-3,TRBV3-1/TRBV3-2,-,TRBD2,TGTGCCAGCAGAGGCGGGAGGCCAAGCACAGATACGCAGTATTTT,CASRGGRPSTDTQYF
TRBJ1-6,TRBV6-2/TRBV6-3,-,-,TGTGCCAGCAGCCGGGGGGGCAGTTCACCCCTCCACTTT,CASSRGGSSPLHF
TRBJ1-4,TRBV2,-,-,TGTGCCAGCAGTTGGGACATGAATGAAAAACTGTTTTTT,CASSWDMNEKLFF
TRBJ1-6,TRBV5-4,-,TRBD1,TGTGCCAGCAGTTTTAACCGGGACAGTCGCTTGGGACCCCTCCACTTT,CASSFNRDSRLGPLHF
TRBJ1-3,TRBV9,-,-,TGTGCCAGCAGCGTAGGACACAACTCTGGAAACACCATATATTTT,CASSVGHNSGNTIYF
TRBJ2-7,TRBV2,-,TRBD2,TGTGCCAGCAGCGCTTCGGCGGGAGGAGGGTGGGGCGGGTCCTACGAGCAGTACTTC,CASSASAGGGWGGSYEQYF
TRBJ2-7,TRBV6-6,-,-,TGTGCCAGCAGTTACACGGGCTACGAGCAGTACTTC,CASSYTGYEQYF
TRBJ2-1,TRBV19,-,TRBD2,TGTGCCAGTAGTCCCGGACTAGGGCTCCACAATGAGCAGTTCTTC,CASSPGLGLHNEQFF
TRBJ2-3,TRBV29-1,-,-,TGCAGCGTTGAATCCTTTGGCACAGATACGCAGTATTTT,CSVESFGTDTQYF
TRBJ2-7,TRBV2,-,-,TGTGCCAGCAGTGATGGTACAGGGAGATTGGGCGAGCAGTACTTC,CASSDGTGRLGEQYF
TRBJ1-5,TRBV18,-,TRBD1,TGTGCCAGCTCACTGTCCCCAGGACAGGGGAGCTATAGCAATCAGCCCCAGCATTTT,CASSLSPGQGSYSNQPQHF
TRBJ1-2,TRBV28,-,-,TGTGCCAGCAGTTTTGTCGAACGGACTGCTGATGGCTACACCTTC,CASSFVERTADGYTF
TRBJ2-3,TRBV7-3,-,TRBD1,TGTGCCAGCAGCTCATCAGGGGGCGCGGGCACAGATACGCAGTATTTT,CASSSSGGAGTDTQYF
TRBJ1-5,TRBV5-5,-,TRBD1,TGTGCCAGCAGCTCGGACAGGTATAGCAATCAGCCCCAGCATTTT,CASSSDRYSNQPQHF
TRBJ1-2,TRBV3-1/TRBV3-2,-,-,TGTGCCAGCAGCCCAGATGTCCTTAACTATGGCTACACCTTC,CASSPDVLNYGYTF
TRBJ2-1,TRBV2,-,TRBD1,TGTGCCAGCAGACCCGGGACAGGGTACAATGAGCAGTTCTTC,CASRPGTGYNEQFF
TRBJ2-2,TRBV7-9,-,TRBD2,TGTGCCAGCAGCTTTAGGGGACTAGCGTCGAACACCGGGGAGCTGTTTTTT,CASSFRGLASNTGELFF
TRBJ2-3,TRBV4-1,-,TRBD2,TGCGCCAGCAGCCAAGGGCTAGCGGGAGGCACAGATACGCAGTATTTT,CASSQGLAGGTDTQYF
TRBJ2-7,TRBV19,-,TRBD1,TGTGCCAGTAGTAGGACAGGGCCCGGCGAGCAGTACTTC,CASSRTGPGEQYF
TRBJ2-1,TRBV5-1,-,TRBD1,TGCGCCAGCAGCCCGGACAGGGTCTCCTACAATGAGCAGTTCTTC,CASSPDRVSYNEQFF
TRBJ2-1,TRBV28,-,TRBD2,TGTGCCAGCCTCTTGACTAGCGGGAGGGTTTATGAGCAGTTCTTC,CASLLTSGRVYEQFF
TRBJ2-5,TRBV24-1,-,TRBD2,TGTGCCACCAGTGATCTAGCGGGAGTCGAGGAGACCCAGTACTTC,CATSDLAGVEETQYF
TRBJ2-5,TRBV4-2,-,TRBD1,TGTGCCAGCAGCCAAGCCGGGACAGGGCTCGGCGAGACCCAGTACTTC,CASSQAGTGLGETQYF
TRBJ2-3,TRBV19,-,TRBD2,TGTGCCAGTAGGGCACTAGCGGGAGACACAGATACGCAGTATTTT,CASRALAGDTDTQYF